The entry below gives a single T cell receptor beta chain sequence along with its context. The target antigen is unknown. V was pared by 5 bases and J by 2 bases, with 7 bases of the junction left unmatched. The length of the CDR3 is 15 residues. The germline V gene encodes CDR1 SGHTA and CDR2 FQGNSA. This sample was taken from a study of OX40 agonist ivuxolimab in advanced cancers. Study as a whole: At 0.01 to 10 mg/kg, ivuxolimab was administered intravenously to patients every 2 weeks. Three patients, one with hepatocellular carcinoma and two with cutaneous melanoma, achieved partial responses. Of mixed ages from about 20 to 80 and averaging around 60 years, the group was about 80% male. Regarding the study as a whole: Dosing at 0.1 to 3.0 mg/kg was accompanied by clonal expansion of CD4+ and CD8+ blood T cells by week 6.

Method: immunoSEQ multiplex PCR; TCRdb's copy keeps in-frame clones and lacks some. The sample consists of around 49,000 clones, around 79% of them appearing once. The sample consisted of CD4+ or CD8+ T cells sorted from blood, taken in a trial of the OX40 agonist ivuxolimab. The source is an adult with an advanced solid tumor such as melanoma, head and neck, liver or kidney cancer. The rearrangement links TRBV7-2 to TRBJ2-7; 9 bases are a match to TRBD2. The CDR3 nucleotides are TGTGCCAGCAGCCCTCTAGCGGGATGGACCTACGAGCAGTACTTC. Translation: CASSPLAGWTYEQYF.